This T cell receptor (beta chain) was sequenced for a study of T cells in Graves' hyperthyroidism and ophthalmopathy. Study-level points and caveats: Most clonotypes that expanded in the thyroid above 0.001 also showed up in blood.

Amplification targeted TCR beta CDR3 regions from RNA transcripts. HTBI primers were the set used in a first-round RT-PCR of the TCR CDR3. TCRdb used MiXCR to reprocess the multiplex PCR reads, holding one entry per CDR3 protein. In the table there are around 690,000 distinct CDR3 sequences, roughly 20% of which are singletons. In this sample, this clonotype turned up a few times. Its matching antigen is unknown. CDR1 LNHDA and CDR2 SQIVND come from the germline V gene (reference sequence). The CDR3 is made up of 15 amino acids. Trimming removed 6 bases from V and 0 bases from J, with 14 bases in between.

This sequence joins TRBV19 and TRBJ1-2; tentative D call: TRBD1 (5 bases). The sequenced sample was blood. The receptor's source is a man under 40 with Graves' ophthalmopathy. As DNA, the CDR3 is TGTGCCAGTAGCCCGGGGACTCCTCCTAACTATGGCTACACCTTC. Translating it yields CASSPGTPPNYGYTF.